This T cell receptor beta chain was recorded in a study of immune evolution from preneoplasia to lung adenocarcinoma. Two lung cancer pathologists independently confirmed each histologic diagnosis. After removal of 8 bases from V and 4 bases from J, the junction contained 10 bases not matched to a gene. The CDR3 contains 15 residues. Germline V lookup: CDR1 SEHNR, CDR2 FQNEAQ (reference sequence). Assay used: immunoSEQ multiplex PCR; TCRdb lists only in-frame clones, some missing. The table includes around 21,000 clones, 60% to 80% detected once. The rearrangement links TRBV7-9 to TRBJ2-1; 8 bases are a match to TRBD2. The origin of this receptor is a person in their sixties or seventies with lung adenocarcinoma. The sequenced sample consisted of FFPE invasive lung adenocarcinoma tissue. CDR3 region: CASGGAGREYNEQFF. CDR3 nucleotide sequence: TGTGCCAGCGGAGGAGCCGGGAGGGAGTACAATGAGCAGTTCTTC. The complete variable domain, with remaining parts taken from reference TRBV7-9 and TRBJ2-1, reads DTGVSQNPRHKITKRGQNVTFRCDPISEHNRLYWYRQTLGQGPEFLTYFQNEAQLEKSRLLSDRFSAERPKGSFSTLEIQRTEQGDSAMYLCASGGAGREYNEQFFGPGTRLTVL.